These 14 T cell receptor beta chains share one sample of origin, sequenced in a study of blood T cell repertoires in COVID-19. TCRdb's table, derived via immunoSEQ multiplex PCR, lists solely in-frame clones and lacks some. The repertoire holds 200,000 or so clones, roughly 80% seen once, with under 15% in the top ten. The material sequenced was peripheral blood. The receptors derive from a man aged 30 to 45 with active or convalescent COVID-19.

V gene TRBV4-1 combines with J gene TRBJ2-1, with a tentative D call TRBD1 (5 bases). This CDR3 is built from 14 residues. The V gene's germline CDR1 is MGHRA and CDR2 YSYEKL. With 1 base removed from V and 12 bases from J, the gap between germline ends came to 16 bases. The CDR3 protein is CASSQVGRAIGQFF. The CDR3 DNA follows: TGCGCCAGCAGCCAAGTGGGCAGGGCAATTGGGCAGTTCTTC.

This clone turned up a few times. The chain links TRBV5-5 to TRBJ1-1, with a tentative D call TRBD1 (5 bases). V gave up 0 bases and J gave up 1 base, with 10 bases separating them. Germline V gene sequence: CDR1 SGHKS, CDR2 YYEKEE (reference sequence). This CDR3 contains 15 residues. The CDR3 spells CASSLGRQPNTEAFF. DNA of the CDR3: TGTGCCAGCAGCTTGGGACGACAGCCGAACACTGAAGCTTTCTTT.

This clone was seen just once. This chain joins TRBV19 and TRBJ1-2; D is possibly TRBD1 (6 bases). This CDR3 is 16 amino acids long. Trimming removed 4 bases at V and 4 bases at J, with 19 bases between. CDR1 LNHDA and CDR2 SQIVND come from the germline V gene (reference sequence). The CDR3 spells CASSTPGQPPPYGYTF. The DNA of the CDR3 is TGTGCCAGTAGTACACCAGGACAGCCGCCTCCCTATGGCTACACCTTC.

The chain carries TRBV28 and TRBJ1-2; possibly TRBD1 for D (6 bases). Trimming took 6 bases from V and 4 from J, leaving 12 bases between them. The CDR3 covers 13 residues. Germline-derived CDR1 and CDR2 are MDHEN and SYDVKM. Here the CDR3 DNA reads TGTGCCAGCAGCCCAGGGGAGAGCTATGGCTACACCTTC. Amino acid sequence: CASSPGESYGYTF.

The chain is built from TRBV9 and TRBJ1-6; the D gene is possibly TRBD1 (6 bases). Germline assignment: CDR1 SGDLS and CDR2 YYNGEE. This CDR3 spans 15 amino acids. With 0 bases removed from V and 7 bases from J, the gap between germline ends came to 11 bases. CDR3 DNA: TGTGCCAGCAGCGTAGCAGGACAGACGAATTCACCCCTCCACTTT. Translation gives CASSVAGQTNSPLHF.

The V call is TRBV11-2, the J call TRBJ2-1; the D is unclear. V lost 4 bases and J lost 7, with 11 bases in between. The germline CDR1 and CDR2 sequences are SGHAT and FQNNGV. The CDR3 runs to 13 residues. The CDR3 sequence is CASSWSAQNEQFF. Here the CDR3 DNA reads TGTGCCAGCAGCTGGAGCGCCCAGAATGAGCAGTTCTTC.

The chain links TRBV10-3 to TRBJ1-2; the match to TRBD1 covers 11 bases. The germline gives CDR1 ENHRY, CDR2 SYGVKD. This CDR3 has 14 amino acids. V dropped 8 bases and J dropped 3; count of bases not matched to a gene: 5. The CDR3 here is CAILGQGDDYGYTF. In DNA form, the CDR3 reads TGTGCCATCCTGGGACAGGGGGACGACTATGGCTACACCTTC.

The chain employs TRBV10-2 and TRBJ2-5; TRBD2 matches 9 bases. J gave up 6 bases and V 8 bases, and 7 bases lay outside the gene matches. The V gene's germline CDR1 is WSHSY and CDR2 SAAADI. CDR3 size: 13 residues. The CDR3 sequence is CASWPAGGKTQYF. In DNA form, the CDR3 reads TGCGCCAGCTGGCCAGCGGGGGGAAAGACCCAGTACTTC.

This chain uses TRBV18 with TRBJ1-4, with a weak D call TRBD1 (6 bases). The CDR3 runs to 15 residues. Looked up from germline, CDR1 is KGHSH and CDR2 is LQKENI. With 3 bases removed from V and 7 bases from J, the gap between germline ends came to 15 bases. As DNA, the CDR3 is TGTGCCAGCTCACCTCGACAGGTCGAGGGTGAAAAACTGTTTTTT. As protein: CASSPRQVEGEKLFF. The variable domain in full, completed from reference TRBV18 and TRBJ1-4, reads NAGVMQNPRHLVRRRGQEARLRCSPMKGHSHVYWYRQLPEEGLKFMVYLQKENIIDESGMPKERFSAEFPKEGPSILRIQQVVRGDSAAYFCASSPRQVEGEKLFFGSGTQLSVL.

CDR3 DNA sequence: TGTGCCAGCAGCCTGATTCAGGGGCGGACAGATACGCAGTATTTT. Protein: CASSLIQGRTDTQYF. The rearrangement joins TRBV28 to TRBJ2-3, with D maybe TRBD1 (6 bases). The germline V gene encodes CDR1 MDHEN and CDR2 SYDVKM. The ends were cut back, 6 bases at V and 3 bases at J, with 16 bases in the middle. CDR3 length: 15 amino acids.

The V and J genes are TRBV11-3 and TRBJ2-3; 7 bases fit TRBD2. Trimming at V came to 7 bases and at J to 2 bases, leaving 9 bases not matched to a gene. CDR1 is SGHNT and CDR2 is YENEEA in the germline V gene. This CDR3 has 15 residues. The CDR3 loop is CASTLGLQVTDTQYF. In nucleotides, the CDR3 is TGTGCCAGCACCCTGGGACTACAGGTCACAGATACGCAGTATTTT.

The chain recombines TRBV7-2 with TRBJ2-7; D might be TRBD2 (5 bases). V was trimmed by 1 base and J by 5 bases, leaving 9 bases between them. Germline CDR1 is SGHTA and CDR2 is FQGNSA. The CDR3 consists of 13 residues. The CDR3 reads CASSLVWGDEQYF. CDR3 DNA: TGTGCCAGCAGCTTAGTGTGGGGAGACGAGCAGTACTTC.

This chain joins TRBV24-1 and TRBJ1-2; perhaps TRBD1 as D (5 bases). The length of the CDR3 is 15 residues. V was pared by 5 bases and J by 4 bases, with 16 bases between. CDR1 is KGHDR and CDR2 is SFDVKD in the germline V gene. The CDR3 DNA reads TGTGCCACCAGTGCTAACGACAGCCCCATCTATGGCTACACCTTC. Translation: CATSANDSPIYGYTF.

J is TRBJ1-1 and V is TRBV5-1; D remains ambiguous. Germline CDR1 and CDR2: SGHRS and YFSETQ. The V and J ends lost 0 bases and 0 bases respectively, with 9 bases between them. The CDR3 covers 15 residues. CDR3 loop: CASSLAGRMNTEAFF. DNA of the CDR3: TGCGCCAGCAGCTTGGCCGGGAGGATGAACACTGAAGCTTTCTTT.